These 3 T cell receptor beta chains were all obtained from the same sample, sequenced in a study of cytomegalovirus exposure and HLA in healthy donors. The PCR contained 60 Vbeta and 13 Jbeta primers. TCRdb's table, derived via immunoSEQ multiplex PCR, lists solely in-frame clones and lacks some. The sample includes 120,000 to 150,000 clones, roughly 85% of them seen just once. What was sequenced was PBMCs. These receptors were obtained from a male donor in good health and CMV-seronegative.

The chain joins TRBV6-5 to TRBJ2-7, with D unresolved. With 2 bases removed from V and 3 bases from J, the gap between germline ends came to 5 bases. Germline CDR1 and CDR2: MNHEY and SVGAGI. The CDR3 covers 12 residues. The DNA for the CDR3 is TGTGCCAGCAGTTACACAAACTACGAGCAGTACTTC. Translation: CASSYTNYEQYF.

The genes are TRBV28 and TRBJ2-7, with D unresolved. The CDR3 consists of 12 residues. V was cut by 6 bases and J by 5 bases, with 11 bases left in between. The germline V gene encodes CDR1 MDHEN and CDR2 SYDVKM. The CDR3 DNA reads as TGTGCCAGCAGCTCTCTCCCCCACGAGCAGTACTTC. Translated: CASSSLPHEQYF. Combining the CDR3 with reference TRBV28 and TRBJ2-7 gives the whole variable domain DVKVTQSSRYLVKRTGEKVFLECVQDMDHENMFWYRQDPGLGLRLIYFSYDVKMKEKGDIPEGYSVSREKKERFSLILESASTNQTSMYLCASSSLPHEQYFGPGTRLTVT.

V and J are TRBV6-6 and TRBJ2-7; 12 bases map to TRBD2. This CDR3 has 15 amino acids. Germline lookup yields CDR1 MNHNY and CDR2 SVGAGI (reference sequence). Trimming cost V 5 bases and J 5 bases; bases outside gene matches: 7. This CDR3 is CASSQQGTSGHEQYF. The CDR3 DNA sequence: TGTGCCAGCAGTCAACAGGGGACTAGCGGGCACGAGCAGTACTTC.